The source of this TCR beta chain is a study of PD-1 and CTLA-4 blockade in melanoma. The CDR3 runs 13 residues. The junction had 4 bases not matched to a gene; V was cut back by 3 bases and J by 8 bases. Germline CDR1 is SGHNT and CDR2 is YENEEA. Produced via immunoSEQ multiplex PCR; TCRdb's table is partial and in-frame only. This sample has fewer than 7,500 clones, with about four fifths found just once. The chain uses TRBV11-3 and TRBJ2-1, with 7 bases matching TRBD2. The sample here was CD8+ T cells from peripheral blood, taken before anti-PD-1 treatment. The source is a human donor with melanoma. The CDR3, as DNA: TGTGCCAGCAGCTTCGGCGGGGGTGATGAGCAGTTCTTC. It codes for CASSFGGGDEQFF.